The following is a T cell receptor (beta chain) sequence with its context. Per the original methods: For nucleated cells, counts were estimated from reference gene primer amplification. Only in-frame clones appear in the TCRdb table, and some are missing; sequencing was by immunoSEQ multiplex PCR. V and J calls and clone size are copied from that table; D and trimming were computed from the DNA. The data show about 38,000 clones, just under 75% seen once. Seattle cases were enrolled at active infection and followed longitudinally. The junction had 9 bases not matched to a gene; V was cut back by 6 bases and J by 9 bases. In germline, CDR1 is LGHDT, CDR2 YNNKEL (reference sequence). The CDR3 is made up of 16 amino acids. The data are from a study of blood T cell repertoires in COVID-19. Study details: Acute and convalescent COVID-19 samples came from the United States, Italy and Spain. Sources were T cells, B-cell-depleted T cells, or PBMCs; the material itself was cDNA or gDNA.

This rearrangement joins TRBV3-1 (or the pseudogene TRBV3-2) to TRBJ1-6, with 12 bases that match TRBD1. The receptor comes from a man aged 65 to 85 with COVID-19, enrolled during active disease. Sequences were obtained from peripheral blood. CDR3 sequence reads: CASSPGTGGESSPLHF. DNA for the CDR3: TGTGCCAGCAGTCCCGGGACAGGGGGCGAGAGTTCACCCCTCCACTTT.